This T cell receptor beta chain was obtained from a study of cytomegalovirus exposure and HLA in healthy donors. The germline V and J ends were trimmed by 0 bases and 6 bases, with 11 bases remaining between them. Germline V gene sequence: CDR1 MNHEY, CDR2 SMNVEV (reference sequence). This CDR3 has 14 amino acids. The PCR made use of 60 Vbeta and 13 Jbeta primers. Assay: immunoSEQ multiplex PCR; the TCRdb copy retains only in-frame clones and omits some. The data hold 200,000 to 250,000 clones, with approximately 81% observed a single time. To note about this clone: Its antigen is undetermined.

Study-level results: Cytomegalovirus association was assigned to approximately 160 TCR beta chains. Rare TCR sequences predominated, though certain public TCRs were found in many donors. In an earlier analysis, productive rearrangement rates for most beta V segments clustered near 87% or 30%. One variant, a missense change in DCLRE1C, was linked in a later analysis to TCR beta V- and J-gene trimming.

The TCR comes from a human donor in good health. The sample consisted of PBMCs. This chain joins TRBV27 and TRBJ1-2; no reliable D call. The CDR3 bases are TGTGCCAGCAGTTTATCTCGGGAGTCTCATGGCTACACCTTC. Encoded protein: CASSLSRESHGYTF.